The T cell receptor beta chain under discussion was sequenced for a study of shared T cell receptors in the human thymus. This CDR3 comprises 17 residues. Looked up from germline, CDR1 is PRHDT and CDR2 is FYEKMQ (reference sequence). V lost 4 bases, J lost 0 bases, and 10 bases stayed unmatched. Profiled with immunoSEQ multiplex PCR; TCRdb holds only in-frame clones, not every one. The data hold about 660,000 clones, with approximately 89% observed a single time. This same sample was also taken into another study, of human thymus T cells. From that study: Seemingly biased V and J gene usage marked thymic and blood repertoires.

Sequenced: thymocytes. The origin of this receptor is a boy under three years old with a congenital heart defect. The rearrangement uses TRBV13 and TRBJ2-3; 7 bases align to TRBD1. CDR3 in amino acids: CASSCHRGSGSTDTQYF. Here the CDR3 DNA reads TGTGCCAGCAGCTGTCACAGGGGTTCAGGGAGCACAGATACGCAGTATTTT.